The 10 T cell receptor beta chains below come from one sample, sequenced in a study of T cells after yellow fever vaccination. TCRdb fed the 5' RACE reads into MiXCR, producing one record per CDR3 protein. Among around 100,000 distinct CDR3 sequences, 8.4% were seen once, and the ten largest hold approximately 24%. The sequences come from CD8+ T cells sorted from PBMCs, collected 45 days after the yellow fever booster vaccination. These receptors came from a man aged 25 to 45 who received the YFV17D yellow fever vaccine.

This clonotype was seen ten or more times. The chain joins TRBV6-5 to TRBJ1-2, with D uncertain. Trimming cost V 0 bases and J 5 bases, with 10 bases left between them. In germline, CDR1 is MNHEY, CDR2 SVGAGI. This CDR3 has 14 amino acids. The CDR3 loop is CASSYSPENYGYTF. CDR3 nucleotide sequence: TGTGCCAGCAGTTACTCCCCAGAAAATTATGGCTACACCTTC.

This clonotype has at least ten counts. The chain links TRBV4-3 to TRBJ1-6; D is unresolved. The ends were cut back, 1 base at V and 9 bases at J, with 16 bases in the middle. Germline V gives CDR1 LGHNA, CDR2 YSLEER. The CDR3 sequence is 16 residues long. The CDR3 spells CASSQVRQAPSSPLHF. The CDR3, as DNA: TGCGCCAGCAGCCAAGTACGCCAGGCCCCCAGTTCACCCCTCCACTTT.

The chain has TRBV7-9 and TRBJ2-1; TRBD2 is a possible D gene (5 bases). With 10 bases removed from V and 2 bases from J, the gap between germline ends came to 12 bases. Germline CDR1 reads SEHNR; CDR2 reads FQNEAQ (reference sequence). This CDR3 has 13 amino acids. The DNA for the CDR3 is TGTGCCATCGGCCCCGGGACCTACAATGAGCAGTTCTTC. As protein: CAIGPGTYNEQFF. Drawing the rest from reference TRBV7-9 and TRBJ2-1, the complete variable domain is DTGVSQNPRHKITKRGQNVTFRCDPISEHNRLYWYRQTLGQGPEFLTYFQNEAQLEKSRLLSDRFSAERPKGSFSTLEIQRTEQGDSAMYLCAIGPGTYNEQFFGPGTRLTVL.

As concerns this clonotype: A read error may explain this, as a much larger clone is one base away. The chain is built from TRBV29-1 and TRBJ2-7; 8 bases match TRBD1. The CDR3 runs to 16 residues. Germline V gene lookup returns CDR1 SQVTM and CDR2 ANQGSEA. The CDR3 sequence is CRIVLSGTGGGRKQYF. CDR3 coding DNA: TGCAGGATAGTCCTATCGGGGACAGGAGGGGGGAGAAAGCAGTACTTC.

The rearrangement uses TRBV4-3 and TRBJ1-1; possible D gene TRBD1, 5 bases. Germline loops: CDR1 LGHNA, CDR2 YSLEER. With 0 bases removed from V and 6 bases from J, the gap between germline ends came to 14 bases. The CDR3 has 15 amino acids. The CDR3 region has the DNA TGCGCCAGCAGCCAAGATGGCGACAGAGACGCTGAAGCTTTCTTT. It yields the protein CASSQDGDRDAEAFF.

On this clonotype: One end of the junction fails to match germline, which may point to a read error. CDR3 sequence (DNA): TGTGCCGGCAGTTTGGGACAGGGGGCGGCGTACGAGCAGTACTTC. Residues: CAGSLGQGAAYEQYF. The chain carries TRBV27 and TRBJ2-7; 12 nucleotides agree with TRBD1. The CDR3 extends over 15 amino acids. Germline-derived CDR1 and CDR2 are MNHEY and SMNVEV (reference sequence).

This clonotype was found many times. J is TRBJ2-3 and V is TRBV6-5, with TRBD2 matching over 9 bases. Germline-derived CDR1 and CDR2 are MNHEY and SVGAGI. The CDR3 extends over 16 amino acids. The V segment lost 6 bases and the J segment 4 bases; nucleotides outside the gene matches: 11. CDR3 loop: CASSRLRGGGSDTQYF. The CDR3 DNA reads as TGTGCCAGCAGCCGTCTGCGGGGGGGAGGATCAGATACGCAGTATTTT.

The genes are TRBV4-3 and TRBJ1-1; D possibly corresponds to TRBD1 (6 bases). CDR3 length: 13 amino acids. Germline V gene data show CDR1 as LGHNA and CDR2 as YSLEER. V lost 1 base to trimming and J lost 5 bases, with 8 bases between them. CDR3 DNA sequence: TGCGCCAGCAGCCAAGTTACAGGGACTGAAGCTTTCTTT. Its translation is CASSQVTGTEAFF.

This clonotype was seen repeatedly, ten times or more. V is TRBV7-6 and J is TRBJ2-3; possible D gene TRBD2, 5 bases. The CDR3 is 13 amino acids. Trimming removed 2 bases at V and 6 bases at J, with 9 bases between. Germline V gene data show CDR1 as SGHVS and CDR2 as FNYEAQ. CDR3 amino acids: CASSLFRDDTQYF. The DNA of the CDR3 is TGTGCCAGCAGCTTATTTCGGGATGATACGCAGTATTTT.

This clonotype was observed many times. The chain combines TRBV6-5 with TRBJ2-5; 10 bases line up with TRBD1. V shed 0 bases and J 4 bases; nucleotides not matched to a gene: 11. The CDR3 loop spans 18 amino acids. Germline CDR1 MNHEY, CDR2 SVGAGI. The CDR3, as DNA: TGTGCCAGCAGTTACTCGAGGGGACTGGACAGGGGGGTAGAGACCCAGTACTTC. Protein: CASSYSRGLDRGVETQYF.